This TCR beta chain was retrieved from a study of blood T cell repertoires in COVID-19. How the authors handled the data: Reference gene primer amplification gave nucleated cell count estimates. Profiled with immunoSEQ multiplex PCR; TCRdb holds only in-frame clones, not every one. The V and J calls and clone size were taken over from that table, and D and trimming were inferred from the DNA. The profile shows approximately 300,000 clones, 70% to 90% of them singletons. Trimming removed 6 bases at V and 6 bases at J, with 17 bases between. CDR3 length: 14 amino acids. Germline loops: CDR1 MDHEN, CDR2 SYDVKM. In assigning cohorts, the study relied on participant-reported clinical history. For recovered donors of Cohort 3, there were two negative PCRs, clearance, or symptom resolution.

The V and J genes are TRBV28 and TRBJ1-2; the D is unclear. This clonotype originated in a woman aged 25-40 years who had recovered from COVID-19. Sequencing input: PBMCs or T cells enriched from blood (not recorded which). The CDR3 nucleotides read TGTGCCAGCAGCCCACTCATAATCTATAATGGCTACACCTTC. This translates into CASSPLIIYNGYTF.